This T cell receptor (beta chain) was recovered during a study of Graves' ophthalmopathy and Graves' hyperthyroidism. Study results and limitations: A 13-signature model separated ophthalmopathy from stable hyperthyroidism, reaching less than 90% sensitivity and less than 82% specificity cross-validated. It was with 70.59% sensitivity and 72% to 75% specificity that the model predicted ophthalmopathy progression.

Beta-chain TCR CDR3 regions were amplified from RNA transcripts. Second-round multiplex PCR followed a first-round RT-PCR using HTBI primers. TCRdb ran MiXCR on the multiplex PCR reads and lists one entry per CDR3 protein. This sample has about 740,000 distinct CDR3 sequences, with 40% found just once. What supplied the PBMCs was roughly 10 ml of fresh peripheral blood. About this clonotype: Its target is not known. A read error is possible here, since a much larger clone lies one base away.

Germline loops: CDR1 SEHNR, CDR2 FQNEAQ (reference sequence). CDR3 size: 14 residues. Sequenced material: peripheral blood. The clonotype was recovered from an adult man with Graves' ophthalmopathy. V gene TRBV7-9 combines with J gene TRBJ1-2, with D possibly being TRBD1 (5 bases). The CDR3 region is CANSLMMGVGGYTF. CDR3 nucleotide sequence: TGTGCCAACAGCTTAATGATGGGGGTGGGTGGCTACACCTTC.